Shown below are 13 T cell receptor beta chains from a single sample sequenced in a study of a mutant IDH1 vaccine in newly diagnosed glioma. Produced via immunoSEQ multiplex PCR; TCRdb's table is partial and in-frame only. Of tens of thousands of clones in the sample, around 89% are singletons; the top ten hold roughly 20%. Their specific antigens are unknown. Time point indicated: week 5, during vaccination. Every vaccination contained 300 ug of the mutant IDH1 20-mer peptide and was paired with topical imiquimod. The sequences come from PBMCs, collected from a glioma patient whose treatment included an IDH1 peptide vaccine. The receptors shown here come from a man between 18 and 35 years old with glioma.

The chain uses TRBV10-3 and TRBJ1-4; D remains unclear. Trimming took 7 bases from V and 4 from J, leaving 10 bases between them. In germline, CDR1 is ENHRY, CDR2 SYGVKD. The CDR3 spans 13 residues. The CDR3 DNA reads as TGTGCCATCAAGAAAGGGATTAATGAAAAACTGTTTTTT. Translation: CAIKKGINEKLFF.

The chain uses TRBV7-9 and TRBJ2-1, with D unresolved. This CDR3 contains 17 residues. Germline CDR1 is SEHNR and CDR2 is FQNEAQ (reference sequence). The V end lost 5 bases, the J end lost 0 bases, and 17 bases lay between the germline ends. As DNA, the CDR3 is TGTGCCAGCAGCCAGGAGCAGTGGGTTAGCTCCTACAATGAGCAGTTCTTC. This codes for CASSQEQWVSSYNEQFF.

V gene TRBV7-2 combines with J gene TRBJ1-1; the D is unclear. V lost 4 bases and J 1 base, leaving 10 bases between the germline ends. CDR3 length: 14 amino acids. CDR1 SGHTA and CDR2 FQGNSA come from the germline V gene. The CDR3 loop reads CASSWDTRNTEAFF. The CDR3 DNA follows: TGTGCCAGCAGCTGGGATACCAGGAACACTGAAGCTTTCTTT.

The gene calls are TRBV30 and TRBJ1-1, with D tentatively TRBD1 (5 bases). The CDR3 length is 15 residues. CDR1 is GTSNPN and CDR2 is SVGIG in the germline V gene (reference sequence). V lost 0 bases and J 10 bases, leaving 21 bases between the germline ends. The CDR3 region is CAWSVLLGSPQGAFF. CDR3 DNA sequence: TGTGCCTGGAGTGTACTGCTCGGGTCCCCTCAGGGAGCTTTCTTT.

The V call is TRBV29-1, the J call TRBJ2-7; D call uncertain. Germline lookup yields CDR1 SQVTM and CDR2 ANQGSEA. V dropped 7 bases and J dropped 6 bases, with 16 bases sitting between them. This CDR3 is 12 amino acids long. The CDR3 sequence: CSASYMGSEQYF. CDR3 sequence (DNA): TGCAGCGCCTCTTATATGGGGTCCGAGCAGTACTTC.

This chain joins TRBV14 and TRBJ2-7, with no clear D. V lost 3 bases, J lost 2 bases, and 8 bases lay in between. Germline CDR1 and CDR2: SGHDN and FVKESK. The CDR3 covers 13 residues. CDR3 loop: CASSQRLAYEQYF. CDR3 DNA sequence: TGTGCCAGCAGCCAGCGGCTAGCCTACGAGCAGTACTTC.

CDR3 nucleotides: TGTGCCAGCAGTGAAGCGCTTCGGAGGGCGGAGTTGGGGGGGGCCAACGTCCTGACTTTC. Amino acid sequence: CASSEALRRAELGGANVLTF. This chain joins TRBV2 and TRBJ2-6, with D possibly being TRBD2 (6 bases). The CDR3 runs 20 residues. The germline V gene encodes CDR1 SNHLY and CDR2 FYNNEI. V dropped 0 bases and J dropped 4 bases, with 22 bases sitting between them.

This chain joins TRBV6-6 and TRBJ1-5; 7 bases match TRBD1. V trimming: 4 bases; J trimming: 3 bases; junction bases outside the gene matches: 6. In germline, CDR1 is MNHNY, CDR2 SVGAGI (reference sequence). This CDR3 contains 15 residues. This CDR3 reads CASSWGTAYNQPQHF. The CDR3 nucleotides read TGTGCCAGCAGTTGGGGGACAGCCTACAATCAGCCCCAGCATTTT.

This chain connects TRBV30 to TRBJ1-5; D remains unclear. Per germline, CDR1 GTSNPN and CDR2 SVGIG (reference sequence). The CDR3 is 14 residues long. V lost 2 bases to trimming and J lost 9 bases, with 17 bases between them. The CDR3, as DNA: TGTGCCTGGAGTCCCACGGCCTCCCCTGGGCCCCAGCATTTT. Its protein is CAWSPTASPGPQHF.

The chain links TRBV9 to TRBJ2-2, with D perhaps matching TRBD1 (6 bases). The CDR3 totals 18 residues. Trimming removed 0 bases from V and 0 bases from J, with 15 bases in between. Germline V CDR1 and CDR2: SGDLS, YYNGEE. The CDR3 nucleotides are TGTGCCAGCAGCGTAGGAGAACAGGGTTTCGCGAACACCGGGGAGCTGTTTTTT. Amino acid sequence: CASSVGEQGFANTGELFF.

This sequence joins TRBV6-1 and TRBJ2-7; 8 bases line up with TRBD1. This CDR3 has 11 amino acids. Looked up from germline, CDR1 is MNHNS and CDR2 is SASEGT. V was clipped by 10 bases and J by 6 bases; unmatched bases: 5. The CDR3 sequence is CAIRTGLEQYF. CDR3 DNA: TGTGCCATTCGGACAGGGCTCGAGCAGTACTTC.

The rearrangement joins TRBV27 to TRBJ2-5; TRBD2 aligns across 7 bases. The germline V gene encodes CDR1 MNHEY and CDR2 SMNVEV (reference sequence). CDR3 length equals 14 residues. V dropped 11 bases and J dropped 2; count of bases not matched to a gene: 11. In DNA, the CDR3 is TGTGCCGAAGCAAGGCTAGCGGCTCAAGAGACCCAGTACTTC. This codes for CAEARLAAQETQYF.

By sample share, this clone is medium-sized. This chain links TRBV7-6 with TRBJ2-1, with 8 bases matching TRBD2. From germline, CDR1 is SGHVS and CDR2 FNYEAQ. This CDR3 comprises 14 residues. The ends lost 1 base at V and 16 bases at J; junction bases unmatched: 12. CDR3 nucleotides: TGTGCCAGCAGCTTAGTAACCGAGCGGGAGCCCCATTTCTTC. Protein product: CASSLVTEREPHFF. The whole variable domain, filled in from reference TRBV7-6 and TRBJ2-1, reads GAGVSQSPRYKVTKRGQDVALRCDPISGHVSLYWYRQALGQGPEFLTYFNYEAQQDKSGLPNDRFSAERPEGSISTLTIQRTEQRDSAMYRCASSLVTEREPHFFGPGTRLTVL.